These 16 T cell receptor beta chains share one sample of origin, sequenced in a study of T cell responses to AZD1222 COVID-19 vaccine. Sequenced by immunoSEQ multiplex PCR; TCRdb stores in-frame clones only, minus some. The sample records around 77,000 clones, around nine tenths being singletons. The sequenced sample was peripheral blood, obtained on day 0 of AZD1222 vaccination. All receptors come from an adult in good health.

The chain links TRBV29-1 to TRBJ1-1; tentatively, D is TRBD1 (5 bases). Germline CDR1 SQVTM, CDR2 ANQGSEA. V lost 7 bases, J lost 1 base, and 16 bases lay in between. The CDR3 consists of 14 residues. CDR3 in DNA: TGCAGCGCCCATACGACAGACCCGAACACTGAAGCTTTCTTT. It yields the protein CSAHTTDPNTEAFF.

Only a few counts were recorded for this clone. The rearrangement uses TRBV18 and TRBJ2-7; D possibly corresponds to TRBD1 (6 bases). Germline assignment: CDR1 KGHSH and CDR2 LQKENI. This CDR3 is 13 amino acids long. V shed 0 bases and J shed 5 bases, with 8 bases lying between them. The CDR3 reads CASSPPGANEQYF. DNA of the CDR3: TGTGCCAGCTCACCACCGGGGGCCAACGAGCAGTACTTC.

This clone has a handful of counts. The J gene is TRBJ1-5, the V gene TRBV28; 8 bases match TRBD1. The CDR3 consists of 16 residues. Germline-derived CDR1 and CDR2 are MDHEN and SYDVKM. Losses at the gene ends were 6 bases for V and 4 bases for J; bases not matched to a gene: 11. The CDR3 DNA sequence: TGTGCCAGCAGGTATCCAGGACAGGGACGAAATCAGCCCCAGCATTTT. Translation gives CASRYPGQGRNQPQHF.

This sequence joins TRBV2 and TRBJ2-1, with D possibly matching TRBD1 (5 bases). V dropped 4 bases and J dropped 5 bases, with 9 bases sitting between them. The CDR3 length is 13 residues. From germline, CDR1 is SNHLY and CDR2 FYNNEI. The CDR3 DNA reads TGTGCCAGCAGTGTACGGACAAACAATGAGCAGTTCTTC. Translation: CASSVRTNNEQFF.

The rearrangement joins TRBV10-3 to TRBJ1-1; a weak D match, TRBD1 (6 bases). Germline V CDR1 and CDR2: ENHRY, SYGVKD. CDR3 length equals 14 residues. Deletions cut 7 bases from V and 6 bases from J, with 18 bases between. The CDR3 DNA reads TGTGCCATCAACGATTTGAGGGGGGCGGCTGAAGCTTTCTTT. Translating it yields CAINDLRGAAEAFF.

V and J are TRBV15 and TRBJ2-2; the D is unclear. The CDR3 covers 17 residues. Trimming pared 3 bases from V and 4 bases from J, leaving 18 bases between. The germline V gene has CDR1 LNHNV and CDR2 YYDKDF (reference sequence). Written as DNA, the CDR3 is TGTGCCACCAGCAGGGTCTGGGGATTACAGCTCACCGGGGAGCTGTTTTTT. It codes for CATSRVWGLQLTGELFF.

The V gene is TRBV6-5, the J gene TRBJ2-1, with D unclear. V lost 5 bases and J lost 5, with 16 bases in between. CDR3 length equals 15 residues. Germline V CDR1 and CDR2: MNHEY, SVGAGI. The CDR3 bases are TGTGCCAGCAGTCCGACCCCTAGAAGGAACAATGAGCAGTTCTTC. This encodes CASSPTPRRNNEQFF.

This sequence joins TRBV10-3 and TRBJ2-7, with 10 bases lining up with TRBD2. Losses at the gene ends were 10 bases for V and 1 base for J; bases not matched to a gene: 4. Germline V CDR1 and CDR2: ENHRY, SYGVKD. This CDR3 contains 13 residues. CDR3 residues: CATLAGESYEQYF. Written as DNA, the CDR3 is TGTGCCACCCTAGCGGGGGAGTCCTACGAGCAGTACTTC.

In the case of this clone: The missing conserved phenylalanine or tryptophan at the end of this CDR3 makes a read error likely. Because the CDR3's place on the DNA is in doubt, the DNA is left out and the CDR3 is given as listed by TCRdb. The chain couples TRBV12-2 to TRBJ1-2; TRBD1, the D gene given by the table, was not confirmed from the DNA. TRBV12-2 is a pseudogene. The CDR3 is 14 residues long, counting both termini. The CDR3 protein is CASRLGLEGGTGKI.

The chain recombines TRBV6-5 with TRBJ1-4; tentatively, D is TRBD1 (5 bases). CDR3 length: 15 amino acids. V was cut by 0 bases and J by 7 bases, with 12 bases left in between. Germline V lookup: CDR1 MNHEY, CDR2 SVGAGI. CDR3 region: CASSYSGAIGEKLFF. The CDR3 DNA follows: TGTGCCAGCAGTTACTCAGGGGCAATTGGTGAAAAACTGTTTTTT.

The chain couples TRBV14 to TRBJ2-1; 8 positions agree with TRBD1. Trimming at V came to 4 bases and at J to 1 base, leaving 6 bases not matched to a gene. The CDR3 sequence is 16 residues long. CDR1 and CDR2 from the germline V gene are SGHDN and FVKESK. CDR3 sequence: CASSRITGGSYNEQFF. In DNA form, the CDR3 reads TGTGCCAGCAGCCGAATAACAGGGGGGTCCTACAATGAGCAGTTCTTC.

The chain has TRBV2 and TRBJ2-3, with unresolved D. V was clipped by 1 base and J by 7 bases, with 12 bases between them. Per the germline V gene, CDR1 is SNHLY and CDR2 is FYNNEI. The CDR3 covers 14 residues. The CDR3, as DNA: TGTGCCAGCAGTGAAGAAGCAGTCAATTATACGCAGTATTTT. Residues: CASSEEAVNYTQYF.

The J gene is TRBJ2-1, the V gene TRBV28; 8 bases line up with TRBD2. This CDR3 is 15 amino acids long. Germline V gene lookup returns CDR1 MDHEN and CDR2 SYDVKM. The J segment lost 1 base and the V segment lost 6 bases, leaving 5 bases of the junction unmatched. Written as DNA, the CDR3 is TGTGCCAGCAGCGTCGGGGGGGCTTCCTACAATGAGCAGTTCTTC. Protein sequence: CASSVGGASYNEQFF.

The chain recombines TRBV5-5 with TRBJ1-1; D unclear. The CDR3 covers 15 residues. V lost 0 bases, J lost 2 bases, and 11 bases lay in between. Germline V gene data show CDR1 as SGHKS and CDR2 as YYEKEE (reference sequence). The CDR3 sequence is CASSLVRASNTEAFF. For the CDR3, the DNA is TGTGCCAGCAGCTTGGTAAGGGCCTCCAACACTGAAGCTTTCTTT.

The V and J genes are TRBV5-1 and TRBJ1-2; D is uncertain. V gave up 0 bases and J gave up 4 bases, with 13 bases separating them. CDR3 size: 15 residues. Germline V gene data show CDR1 as SGHRS and CDR2 as YFSETQ. The CDR3 spells CASSLAYGEPYGYTF. CDR3 bases: TGCGCCAGCAGCTTGGCTTACGGGGAGCCCTATGGCTACACCTTC.

In DNA, the CDR3 is TGTGCCAGCAGCCCTTTAGTAGGGGAGCAGCCCCAGCATTTT. This sequence encodes CASSPLVGEQPQHF. The chain uses TRBV7-9 and TRBJ1-5; a possible D gene is TRBD1 (5 bases). The length of the CDR3 is 14 residues. V gave up 5 bases and J gave up 7 bases, with 15 bases separating them. Germline lookup yields CDR1 SEHNR and CDR2 FQNEAQ (reference sequence).